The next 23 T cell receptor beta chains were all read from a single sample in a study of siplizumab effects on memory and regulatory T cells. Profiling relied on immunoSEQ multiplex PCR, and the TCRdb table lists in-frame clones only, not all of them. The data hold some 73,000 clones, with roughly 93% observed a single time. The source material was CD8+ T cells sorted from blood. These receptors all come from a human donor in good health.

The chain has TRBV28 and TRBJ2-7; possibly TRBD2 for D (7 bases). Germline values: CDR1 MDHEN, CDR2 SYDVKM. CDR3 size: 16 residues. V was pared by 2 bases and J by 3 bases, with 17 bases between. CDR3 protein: CASSLGGGPPNYEQYF. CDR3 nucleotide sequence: TGTGCCAGCAGTTTAGGCGGGGGCCCCCCCAACTACGAGCAGTACTTC.

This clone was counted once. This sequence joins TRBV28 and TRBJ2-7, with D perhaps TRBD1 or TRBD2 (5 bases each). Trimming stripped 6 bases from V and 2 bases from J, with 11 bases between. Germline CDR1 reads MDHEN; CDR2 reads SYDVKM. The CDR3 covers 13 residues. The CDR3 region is CASSLGGTYEQYF. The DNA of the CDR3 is TGTGCCAGCAGCCTTGGGGGAACCTACGAGCAGTACTTC.

CDR3 nucleotides: TGCAGCGTTGTCGTGGGGCTCGGCACAGATACGCAGTATTTT. Protein: CSVVVGLGTDTQYF. V usage is TRBV29-1 and J usage is TRBJ2-3; tentatively, D is TRBD1 (5 bases). This CDR3 has 14 residues. V dropped 4 bases and J dropped 1 base, with 12 bases sitting between them. Germline loops: CDR1 SQVTM, CDR2 ANQGSEA.

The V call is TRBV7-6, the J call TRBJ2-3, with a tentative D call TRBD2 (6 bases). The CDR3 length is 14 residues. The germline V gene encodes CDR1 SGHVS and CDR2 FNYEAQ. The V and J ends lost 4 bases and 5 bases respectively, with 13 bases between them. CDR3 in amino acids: CASSYLGGKDTQYF. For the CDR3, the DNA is TGTGCCAGCAGCTACCTCGGGGGAAAAGATACGCAGTATTTT.

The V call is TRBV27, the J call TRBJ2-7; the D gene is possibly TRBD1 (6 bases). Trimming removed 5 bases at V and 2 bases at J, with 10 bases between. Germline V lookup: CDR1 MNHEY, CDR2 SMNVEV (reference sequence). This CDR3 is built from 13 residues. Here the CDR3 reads CASSLGTPYEQYF. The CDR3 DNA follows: TGTGCCAGCAGTCTCGGGACACCCTACGAGCAGTACTTC.

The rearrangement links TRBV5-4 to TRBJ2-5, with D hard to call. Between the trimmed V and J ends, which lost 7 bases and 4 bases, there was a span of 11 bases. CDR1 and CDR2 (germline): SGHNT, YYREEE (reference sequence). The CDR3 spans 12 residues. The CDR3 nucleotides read TGTGCCAGCCGCGATGATCGAGAGACCCAGTACTTC. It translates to CASRDDRETQYF.

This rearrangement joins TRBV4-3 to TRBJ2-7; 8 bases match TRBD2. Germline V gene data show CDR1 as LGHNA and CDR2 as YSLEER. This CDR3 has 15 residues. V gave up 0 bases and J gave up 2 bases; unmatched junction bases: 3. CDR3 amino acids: CASSQDREGAYEQYF. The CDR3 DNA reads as TGCGCCAGCAGCCAAGATCGGGAGGGGGCCTACGAGCAGTACTTC.

The DNA of the CDR3 is TGTGCCAGCAGCTCACAGGGCCTCTCTGGAAACACCATATATTTT. Translation: CASSSQGLSGNTIYF. The rearrangement uses TRBV13 and TRBJ1-3; maybe TRBD1 (6 bases). Per germline, CDR1 PRHDT and CDR2 FYEKMQ (reference sequence). V lost 4 bases and J 0 bases, leaving 10 bases between the germline ends. This CDR3 is 15 amino acids long. Full variable domain (outside the CDR3, taken from reference TRBV13 and TRBJ1-3): AAGVIQSPRHLIKEKRETATLKCYPIPRHDTVYWYQQGPGQDPQFLISFYEKMQSDKGSIPDRFSAQQFSDYHSELNMSSLELGDSALYFCASSSQGLSGNTIYFGEGSWLTVV.

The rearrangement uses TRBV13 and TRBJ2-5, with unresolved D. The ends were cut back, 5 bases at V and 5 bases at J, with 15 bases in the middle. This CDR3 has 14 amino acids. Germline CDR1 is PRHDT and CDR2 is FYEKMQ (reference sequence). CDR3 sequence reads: CASSPSPGSETQYF. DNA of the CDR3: TGTGCCAGCAGCCCCTCCCCAGGTTCCGAGACCCAGTACTTC. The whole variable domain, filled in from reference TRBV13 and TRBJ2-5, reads AAGVIQSPRHLIKEKRETATLKCYPIPRHDTVYWYQQGPGQDPQFLISFYEKMQSDKGSIPDRFSAQQFSDYHSELNMSSLELGDSALYFCASSPSPGSETQYFGPGTRLLVL.

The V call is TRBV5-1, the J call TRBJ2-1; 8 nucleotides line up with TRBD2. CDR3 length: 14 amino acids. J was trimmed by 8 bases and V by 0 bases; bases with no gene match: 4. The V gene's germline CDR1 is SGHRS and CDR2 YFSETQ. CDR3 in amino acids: CASSLGGGLDEQFF. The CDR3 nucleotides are TGCGCCAGCAGCTTGGGCGGGGGGCTGGATGAGCAGTTCTTC.

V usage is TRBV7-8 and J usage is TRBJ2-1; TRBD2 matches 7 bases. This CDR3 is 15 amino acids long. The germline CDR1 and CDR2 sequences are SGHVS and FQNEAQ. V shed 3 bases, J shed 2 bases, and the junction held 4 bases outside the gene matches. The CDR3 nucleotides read TGTGCCAGCAGCTTCCGGGGGGTGGCCTACAATGAGCAGTTCTTC. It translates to CASSFRGVAYNEQFF.

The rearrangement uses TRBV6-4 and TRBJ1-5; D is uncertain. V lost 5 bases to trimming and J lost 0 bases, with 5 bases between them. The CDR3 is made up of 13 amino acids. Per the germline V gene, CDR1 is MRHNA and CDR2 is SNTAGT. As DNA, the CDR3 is TGTGCCAGCAGTTTGGGTAGCAATCAGCCCCAGCATTTT. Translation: CASSLGSNQPQHF.

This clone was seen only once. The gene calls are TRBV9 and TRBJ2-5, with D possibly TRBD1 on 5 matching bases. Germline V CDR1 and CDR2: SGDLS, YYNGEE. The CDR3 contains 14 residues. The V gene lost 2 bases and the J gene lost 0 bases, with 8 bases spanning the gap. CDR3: CASSVDTYQETQYF. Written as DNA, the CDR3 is TGTGCCAGCAGCGTGGACACTTACCAAGAGACCCAGTACTTC.

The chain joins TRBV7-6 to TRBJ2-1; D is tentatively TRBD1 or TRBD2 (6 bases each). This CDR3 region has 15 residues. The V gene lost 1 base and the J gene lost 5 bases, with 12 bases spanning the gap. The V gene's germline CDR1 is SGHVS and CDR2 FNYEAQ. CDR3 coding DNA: TGTGCCAGCAGCTTAGAACGGGGGCTCAACAATGAGCAGTTCTTC. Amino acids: CASSLERGLNNEQFF. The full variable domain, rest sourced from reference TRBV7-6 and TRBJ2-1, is GAGVSQSPRYKVTKRGQDVALRCDPISGHVSLYWYRQALGQGPEFLTYFNYEAQQDKSGLPNDRFSAERPEGSISTLTIQRTEQRDSAMYRCASSLERGLNNEQFFGPGTRLTVL.

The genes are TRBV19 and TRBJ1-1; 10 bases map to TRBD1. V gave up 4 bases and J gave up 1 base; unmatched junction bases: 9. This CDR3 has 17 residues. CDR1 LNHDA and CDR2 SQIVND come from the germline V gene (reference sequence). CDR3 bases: TGTGCCAGTAGTACCCCGGACAGGGGGGATCCGAACACTGAAGCTTTCTTT. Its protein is CASSTPDRGDPNTEAFF.

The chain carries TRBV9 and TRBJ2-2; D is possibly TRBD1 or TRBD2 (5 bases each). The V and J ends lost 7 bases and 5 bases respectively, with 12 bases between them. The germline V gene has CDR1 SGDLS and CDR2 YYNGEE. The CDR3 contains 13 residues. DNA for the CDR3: TGTGCCAGCTCCCTTGGGGGAACCGGGGAGCTGTTTTTT. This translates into CASSLGGTGELFF.

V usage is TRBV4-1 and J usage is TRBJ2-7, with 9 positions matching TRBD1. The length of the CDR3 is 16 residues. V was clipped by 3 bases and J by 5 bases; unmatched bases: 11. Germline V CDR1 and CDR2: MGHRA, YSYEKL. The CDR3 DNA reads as TGCGCCAGCAGCCACCAGACGGGGACAGGGAACAACGAGCAGTACTTC. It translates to CASSHQTGTGNNEQYF.

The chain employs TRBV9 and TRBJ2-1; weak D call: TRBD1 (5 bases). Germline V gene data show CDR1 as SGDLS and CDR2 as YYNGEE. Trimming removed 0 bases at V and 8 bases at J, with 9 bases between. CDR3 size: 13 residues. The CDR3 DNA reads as TGTGCCAGCAGCGTAGCTCAGGGCTATGAGCAGTTCTTC. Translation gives CASSVAQGYEQFF.

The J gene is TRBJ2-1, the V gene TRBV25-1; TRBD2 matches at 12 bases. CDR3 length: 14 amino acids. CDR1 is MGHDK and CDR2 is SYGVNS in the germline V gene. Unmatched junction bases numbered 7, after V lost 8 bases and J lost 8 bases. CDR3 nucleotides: TGTGCCAGCCACACTAGCGGGGGGAGAGATGAGCAGTTCTTC. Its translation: CASHTSGGRDEQFF.

The CDR3 reads CASSQADDVNTEAFF. The CDR3 nucleotides are TGTGCCAGCAGCCAAGCCGACGACGTGAACACTGAAGCTTTCTTT. V usage is TRBV4-2 and J usage is TRBJ1-1; no clear D gene. V lost 1 base and J lost 0, with 9 bases in between. The length of the CDR3 is 15 residues. Germline V gene lookup returns CDR1 LGHNA and CDR2 YNFKEQ.

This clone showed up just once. CDR3 nucleotides: TGTGCCAGCAGCTTAAGGTGGGGAAGCACAGATACGCAGTATTTT. It yields the protein CASSLRWGSTDTQYF. The gene calls are TRBV11-2 and TRBJ2-3; D is unresolved. Germline CDR1 and CDR2: SGHAT and FQNNGV. V was shortened by 2 bases and J by 0 bases, with 9 bases between the two germline ends. The CDR3 spans 15 residues.

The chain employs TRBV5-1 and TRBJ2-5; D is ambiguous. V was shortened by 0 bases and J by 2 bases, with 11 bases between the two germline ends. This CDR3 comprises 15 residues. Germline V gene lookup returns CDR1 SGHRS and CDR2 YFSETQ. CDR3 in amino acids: CASSLAAEQQETQYF. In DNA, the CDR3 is TGCGCCAGCAGCTTGGCGGCGGAGCAACAAGAGACCCAGTACTTC.

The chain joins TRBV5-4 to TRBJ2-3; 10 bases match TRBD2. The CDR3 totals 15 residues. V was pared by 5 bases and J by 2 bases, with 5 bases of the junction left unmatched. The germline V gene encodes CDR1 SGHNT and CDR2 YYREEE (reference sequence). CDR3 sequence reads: CASRERGGYTDTQYF. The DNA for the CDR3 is TGTGCCAGCAGGGAGCGGGGGGGGTACACAGATACGCAGTATTTT.